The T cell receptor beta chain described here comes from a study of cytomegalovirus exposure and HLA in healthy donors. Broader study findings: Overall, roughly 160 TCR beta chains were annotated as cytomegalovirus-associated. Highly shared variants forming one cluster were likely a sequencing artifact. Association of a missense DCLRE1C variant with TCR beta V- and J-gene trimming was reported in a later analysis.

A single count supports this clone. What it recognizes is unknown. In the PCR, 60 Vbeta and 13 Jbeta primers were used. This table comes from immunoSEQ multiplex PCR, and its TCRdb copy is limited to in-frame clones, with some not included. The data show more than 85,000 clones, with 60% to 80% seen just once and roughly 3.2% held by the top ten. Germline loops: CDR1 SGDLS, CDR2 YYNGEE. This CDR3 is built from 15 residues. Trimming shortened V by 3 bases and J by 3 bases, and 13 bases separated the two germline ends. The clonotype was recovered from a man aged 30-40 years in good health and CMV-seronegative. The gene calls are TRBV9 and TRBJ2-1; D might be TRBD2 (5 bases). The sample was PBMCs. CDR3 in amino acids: CASSATGDYYNEQFF. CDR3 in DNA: TGTGCCAGCAGCGCCACGGGTGACTACTACAATGAGCAGTTCTTC.